This T cell receptor beta chain was identified in a study of blood T cell repertoires in COVID-19. Across the whole study: Samples representing acute and convalescent COVID-19 were sourced from the United States, Italy and Spain.

This CDR3 region has 13 residues. The germline gives CDR1 SQVTM, CDR2 ANQGSEA. V was trimmed by 3 bases and J by 5 bases, leaving 13 bases between them. Per the study methods: Amplification of reference gene primers was used by the study to estimate nucleated cell counts. The assay was immunoSEQ multiplex PCR, and TCRdb's table has in-frame clones only and misses some. V, J and clone size derive from that table, while D and trimming were established from the DNA sequence. Seen here are over 250,000 clones, 89% observed once, and the top ten hold roughly 2.1%. The source material was peripheral blood. The gene calls are TRBV29-1 and TRBJ1-2; D perhaps matches TRBD1 (5 bases). The TCR comes from a man aged 50-60 years with acute or convalescent COVID-19. DNA of the CDR3: TGCAGCGTTGATGGTGGACAAGATTATGGCTACACCTTC. Amino acids: CSVDGGQDYGYTF.